Listed below are T cell receptor beta chains from one sample, sequenced in a study of post-analysis software for immune sequencing data. TCRdb fed the PCR reads into MiXCR, producing one record per CDR3 protein. The sample includes 550,000 to 700,000 distinct CDR3 sequences, around 47% of them seen just once. Sequencing was carried out using blood. These receptor sequences come from a girl aged 10-17 years with multiple sclerosis. Both conserved end residues are part of each CDR3. The D gene is left open where the match is weak. Size is stated for part of the rows, as once, few or many counts, or as a class when the clone is expanded.

v_call,j_call,clone_size,d_call,cdr3_aa,cdr3_nt
TRBV12-3/TRBV12-4,TRBJ2-1,-,TRBD2,CASRTSGRANEQFF,TGTGCCAGCAGGACTAGCGGGAGGGCCAATGAGCAGTTCTTC
TRBV11-2,TRBJ2-3,-,TRBD2,CASSSDPGGSTDTQYF,TGTGCCAGCAGCTCAGATCCGGGGGGGAGCACAGATACGCAGTATTTT
TRBV7-2,TRBJ1-2,few,TRBD1,CASSLAGGDYGYTF,TGTGCCAGCAGCTTAGCAGGGGGCGACTATGGCTACACCTTC
TRBV12-3/TRBV12-4,TRBJ2-3,-,-,CASSWPPMSADTQYF,TGTGCCAGCAGTTGGCCTCCTATGTCCGCAGATACGCAGTATTTT
TRBV7-6,TRBJ2-2,-,-,CASSLEYPSLSNTGELFF,TGTGCCAGCAGCTTAGAGTACCCCTCTCTGAGTAACACCGGGGAGCTGTTTTTT
TRBV10-3,TRBJ2-3,-,TRBD2,CAISESITSGVSTDTQYF,TGTGCCATCAGTGAGTCAATAACTAGCGGGGTTAGCACAGATACGCAGTATTTT
TRBV6-1,TRBJ2-7,-,TRBD2,CASSGLAGFWDYEQYF,TGTGCCAGCTCGGGACTAGCGGGGTTTTGGGACTACGAGCAGTACTTC
TRBV3-1,TRBJ2-5,-,-,CASSFRMVQETQYF,TGTGCCAGCAGCTTCCGGATGGTCCAAGAGACCCAGTACTTC
TRBV29-1,TRBJ2-7,-,TRBD1,CSVGTGENEQYF,TGCAGCGTTGGGACAGGGGAGAACGAGCAGTACTTC
TRBV20-1,TRBJ2-2,-,-,CSALGLAIANTGELFF,TGCAGTGCTCTGGGGCTGGCCATCGCGAACACCGGGGAGCTGTTTTTT
TRBV29-1,TRBJ1-2,-,TRBD1,CSVADRAGGNYGYTF,TGCAGCGTTGCTGACAGGGCTGGGGGAAACTATGGCTACACCTTC
TRBV6-5,TRBJ2-5,few,-,CASGLQETQYF,TGTGCCAGCGGACTCCAAGAGACCCAGTACTTC
TRBV13,TRBJ1-6,few,TRBD1,CASSPRQGANSPLHF,TGTGCCAGCAGTCCCCGACAGGGGGCTAATTCACCCCTCCACTTT
TRBV10-2,TRBJ2-1,few,TRBD2,CASTTLAGASGEQFF,TGCGCCAGCACGACGCTAGCGGGAGCGTCAGGTGAGCAGTTCTTC
TRBV20-1,TRBJ2-3,-,-,CSARASRGGRTDTQYF,TGCAGTGCTAGAGCCAGCCGAGGAGGGAGAACAGATACGCAGTATTTT
TRBV7-8,TRBJ2-3,-,TRBD2,CASSLAASGRADTQYF,TGTGCCAGCAGCTTAGCGGCTAGCGGGAGAGCAGATACGCAGTATTTT
TRBV4-1,TRBJ2-1,-,-,CASSQLDLFAVGNEQFF,TGCGCCAGCAGCCAGCTGGATCTATTTGCTGTGGGCAATGAGCAGTTCTTC
TRBV29-1,TRBJ2-3,-,TRBD1,CSVEDRGRPVTQYF,TGCAGCGTTGAAGACAGGGGGCGGCCTGTTACGCAGTATTTT
TRBV29-1,TRBJ1-1,few,-,CSVGGRVGGTEAFF,TGCAGCGTGGGGGGCAGGGTTGGTGGCACTGAAGCTTTCTTT
TRBV5-1,TRBJ1-2,-,-,CASRPSGRLTNYGYTF,TGCGCCAGCAGACCCTCTGGGAGGCTCACTAACTATGGCTACACCTTC
TRBV6-5,TRBJ2-6,few,TRBD1,CASSFDRGAGANVLTF,TGTGCCAGCAGCTTCGACAGGGGAGCTGGGGCCAACGTCCTGACTTTC
TRBV12-3/TRBV12-4,TRBJ2-4,once,-,CASSPQSAKNIQYF,TGTGCCAGCAGTCCGCAATCAGCCAAAAACATTCAGTACTTC
TRBV10-3,TRBJ2-4,few,TRBD1,CATRGQGGKNIQYF,TGTGCCACCAGGGGACAGGGAGGCAAAAACATTCAGTACTTC
TRBV7-2,TRBJ2-5,-,TRBD2,CASSFSSGAYQETQYF,TGTGCCAGCAGCTTCTCTAGCGGTGCCTATCAAGAGACCCAGTACTTC
TRBV15,TRBJ1-5,-,-,CATSSTENQPQHF,TGTGCCACCAGTTCGACAGAAAATCAGCCCCAGCATTTT
TRBV4-1,TRBJ2-5,few,TRBD2,CASSQDREGAGFQETQYF,TGCGCCAGCAGCCAAGACCGTGAGGGAGCGGGGTTCCAAGAGACCCAGTACTTC
TRBV2,TRBJ2-1,-,-,CATTRGVGGNEQFF,TGTGCCACCACTCGTGGGGTGGGGGGCAATGAGCAGTTCTTC
TRBV10-3,TRBJ2-5,-,-,CAISPRIQETQYF,TGTGCCATCAGCCCGCGAATCCAAGAGACCCAGTACTTC
TRBV12-3/TRBV12-4,TRBJ1-5,few,-,CASSPGDSYQPQHF,TGTGCCAGCAGTCCAGGGGATTCCTATCAGCCCCAGCATTTT
TRBV12-3/TRBV12-4,TRBJ2-7,many,-,CASSTGSYEQYF,TGTGCCAGCAGTACAGGATCCTACGAGCAGTACTTC
TRBV19,TRBJ2-1,-,-,CASSMDVRPGNEQFF,TGTGCCAGTAGTATGGATGTTCGGCCGGGAAATGAGCAGTTCTTC
TRBV5-1,TRBJ1-1,once,-,CASSLAGLTEAFF,TGCGCCAGCAGCTTAGCAGGGTTGACTGAAGCTTTCTTT
TRBV5-6,TRBJ2-3,-,-,CASSLKGGSDTQYF,TGTGCCAGCAGCTTGAAGGGGGGATCAGATACGCAGTATTTT
TRBV7-9,TRBJ1-4,-,-,CASSLVDRTNEKLFF,TGTGCCAGCAGCTTAGTTGATAGGACTAATGAAAAACTGTTTTTT
TRBV29-1,TRBJ1-2,-,TRBD1,CSVAGEQGSGGYTF,TGCAGCGTTGCCGGGGAACAGGGGTCGGGCGGCTACACCTTC
TRBV6-6,TRBJ2-7,-,TRBD2,CASNAGARSYEQYF,TGTGCCAGCAATGCGGGAGCGCGCTCCTACGAGCAGTACTTC
TRBV7-2,TRBJ2-7,-,TRBD2,CASGRGGATYEQYF,TGTGCCAGTGGACGGGGGGGGGCCACCTACGAGCAGTACTTC
TRBV5-6,TRBJ1-2,few,TRBD1,CASSTGTGGYGYTF,TGTGCCAGCAGCACCGGGACAGGCGGCTATGGCTACACCTTC
TRBV9,TRBJ2-5,-,TRBD1,CASSVEDRGLETQYF,TGTGCCAGCAGCGTAGAGGACAGGGGGCTAGAGACCCAGTACTTC
TRBV12-3/TRBV12-4,TRBJ1-1,-,-,CASTLMAMNTEAFF,TGTGCCAGCACTCTCATGGCCATGAACACTGAGGCTTTCTTT
TRBV5-1,TRBJ2-6,-,TRBD2,CASSLDGRAGGANVLTF,TGCGCCAGCAGCTTAGACGGGAGGGCCGGTGGGGCCAACGTCCTGACTTTC
TRBV5-5,TRBJ1-2,-,TRBD1,CASSLEVQQGAYGYTF,TGTGCCAGCAGCTTGGAAGTGCAACAGGGGGCCTATGGCTACACCTTC
TRBV7-9,TRBJ1-2,-,-,CASSLGAGQVNGYTF,TGTGCCAGCAGCTTAGGAGCCGGGCAAGTCAATGGCTACACCTTC
TRBV4-2,TRBJ2-7,-,-,CASSQAKEAQYEQYF,TGTGCCAGCAGCCAGGCCAAGGAAGCTCAATACGAGCAGTACTTC
TRBV5-4,TRBJ2-6,-,-,CASSPRRNSGANVLTF,TGTGCCAGCAGCCCAAGACGGAACTCTGGGGCCAACGTCCTGACTTTC
TRBV9,TRBJ2-7,-,TRBD1,CANSPGQATYEQYF,TGTGCCAACAGCCCGGGACAGGCCACCTACGAGCAGTACTTC
TRBV7-2,TRBJ2-7,-,-,CASSPLPGVYEQYF,TGTGCCAGCAGCCCTCTTCCGGGGGTCTACGAGCAGTACTTC
TRBV12-3/TRBV12-4,TRBJ2-1,few,-,CASSYQGGSYNEQFF,TGTGCCAGCAGTTATCAAGGGGGCTCCTACAATGAGCAGTTCTTC
TRBV3-1,TRBJ2-7,-,-,CASSFGTSEQYF,TGTGCCAGCAGCTTCGGGACCTCCGAGCAGTACTTC
TRBV30,TRBJ1-4,-,-,CAWRDLTGSGEKLFF,TGTGCCTGGAGGGACCTAACAGGTTCGGGTGAAAAACTGTTTTTT